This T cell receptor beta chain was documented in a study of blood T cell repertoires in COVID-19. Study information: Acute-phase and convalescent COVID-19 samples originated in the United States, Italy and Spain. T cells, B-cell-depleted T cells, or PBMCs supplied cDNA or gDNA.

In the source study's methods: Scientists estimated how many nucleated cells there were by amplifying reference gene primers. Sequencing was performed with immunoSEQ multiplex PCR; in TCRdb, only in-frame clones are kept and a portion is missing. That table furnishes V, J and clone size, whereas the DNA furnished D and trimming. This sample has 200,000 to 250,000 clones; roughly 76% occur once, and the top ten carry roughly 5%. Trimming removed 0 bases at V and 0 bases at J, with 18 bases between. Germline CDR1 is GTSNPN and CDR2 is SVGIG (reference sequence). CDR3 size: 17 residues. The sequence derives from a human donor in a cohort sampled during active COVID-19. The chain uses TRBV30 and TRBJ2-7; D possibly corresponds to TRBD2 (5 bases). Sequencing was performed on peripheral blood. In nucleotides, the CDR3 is TGTGCCTGGAGTGTAAAAAAGGACTCCCTAAGCTCCTACGAGCAGTACTTC. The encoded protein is CAWSVKKDSLSSYEQYF.